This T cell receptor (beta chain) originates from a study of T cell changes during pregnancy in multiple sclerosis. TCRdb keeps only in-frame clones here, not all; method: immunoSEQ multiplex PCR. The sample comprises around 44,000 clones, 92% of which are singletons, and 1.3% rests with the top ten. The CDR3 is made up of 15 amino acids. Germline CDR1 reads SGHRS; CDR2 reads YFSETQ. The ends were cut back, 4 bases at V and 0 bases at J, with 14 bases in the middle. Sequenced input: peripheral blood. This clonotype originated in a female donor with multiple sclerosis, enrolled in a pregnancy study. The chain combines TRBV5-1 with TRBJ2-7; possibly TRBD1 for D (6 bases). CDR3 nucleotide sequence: TGCGCCAGCAGCCCCGGGACAACAGTCTCCTACGAGCAGTACTTC. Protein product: CASSPGTTVSYEQYF.